The next 29 T cell receptor beta chains were all read from a single sample in a study of cytomegalovirus exposure and HLA in healthy donors. 13 Jbeta primers and 60 Vbeta primers were used for the PCR. This table comes from immunoSEQ multiplex PCR, and its TCRdb copy is limited to in-frame clones, with some not included. Altogether 130,000 to 150,000 clones are present, approximately 82% being singletons, with the ten largest covering roughly 9.7%. The material sequenced was PBMCs. The receptors come from a woman aged 55-69 years in good health and CMV-seropositive.

This clone was counted between two and nine times. The rearrangement joins TRBV9 to TRBJ2-3, with D possibly matching TRBD2 (6 bases). The CDR3 extends over 15 amino acids. Trimming removed 4 bases from V and 3 bases from J, with 15 bases in between. The germline V gene has CDR1 SGDLS and CDR2 YYNGEE. CDR3 sequence: CASSPSGGVTDTQYF. Written as DNA, the CDR3 is TGTGCCAGCAGCCCCTCGGGCGGGGTTACAGATACGCAGTATTTT. Full variable domain (rest looked up from reference TRBV9 and TRBJ2-3): DSGVTQTPKHLITATGQRVTLRCSPRSGDLSVYWYQQSLDQGLQFLIQYYNGEERAKGNILERFSAQQFPDLHSELNLSSLELGDSALYFCASSPSGGVTDTQYFGPGTRLTVL.

V is TRBV19 and J is TRBJ2-3; possibly TRBD2 for D (7 bases). Germline CDR1 and CDR2: LNHDA and SQIVND (reference sequence). The CDR3 is 15 residues long. The V gene lost 7 bases and the J gene lost 3 bases, with 17 bases spanning the gap. CDR3 coding DNA: TGTGCCAGTACCCCGGGGGGCTTTGGGACAGATACGCAGTATTTT. It codes for CASTPGGFGTDTQYF.

J is TRBJ2-5 and V is TRBV14; D perhaps matches TRBD2 (5 bases). The V end lost 4 bases, the J end lost 2 bases, and 14 bases lay between the germline ends. The CDR3 is 15 residues long. Per germline, CDR1 SGHDN and CDR2 FVKESK. This CDR3 is CASSLLAGQQETQYF. CDR3 nucleotide sequence: TGTGCCAGCAGCCTACTCGCGGGCCAACAAGAGACCCAGTACTTC.

This sequence joins TRBV6-4 and TRBJ1-2; tentative D call: TRBD1 (5 bases). Trimming removed 1 base at V and 7 bases at J, with 10 bases between. CDR1 is MRHNA and CDR2 is SNTAGT in the germline V gene. The CDR3 is 13 amino acids. As DNA, the CDR3 is TGTGCCAGCAGTGACTTTCAGGGAGGTGGCTACACCTTC. As protein: CASSDFQGGGYTF.

The CDR3 region is CASSPGSSGYEQYF. CDR3 nucleotides: TGTGCCAGCAGCCCCGGCTCTAGCGGGTACGAGCAGTACTTC. The chain has TRBV7-2 and TRBJ2-7; 8 nucleotides align to TRBD2. Germline V gives CDR1 SGHTA, CDR2 FQGNSA. Trimming cost V 5 bases and J 4 bases; bases outside gene matches: 7. The CDR3 length is 14 residues. The whole variable domain, remainder taken from reference TRBV7-2 and TRBJ2-7, is GAGVSQSPSNKVTEKGKDVELRCDPISGHTALYWYRQSLGQGLEFLIYFQGNSAPDKSGLPSDRFSAERTGGSVSTLTIQRTQQEDSAVYLCASSPGSSGYEQYFGPGTRLTVT.

This chain uses TRBV11-2 with TRBJ2-3; TRBD2 matches at 10 bases. CDR1 is SGHAT, CDR2 FQNNGV, per germline. The CDR3 is 17 amino acids. The junction had 11 bases not matched to a gene; V was cut back by 7 bases and J by 1 base. The CDR3 spells CASTLLISGGGTDTQYF. CDR3 sequence (DNA): TGTGCCAGCACCCTCCTAATAAGCGGGGGGGGCACAGATACGCAGTATTTT.

The chain couples TRBV28 to TRBJ1-2; 12 bases are a match to TRBD1. Germline values: CDR1 MDHEN, CDR2 SYDVKM. The CDR3 loop spans 18 amino acids. V trimming: 5 bases; J trimming: 4 bases; junction bases outside the gene matches: 14. CDR3 DNA sequence: TGTGCCAGCAGTGAAACCGGGACAGGGGGCGTTCCGGTCTATGGCTACACCTTC. It translates to CASSETGTGGVPVYGYTF.

In its sample, this clone was seen a few times. The genes are TRBV7-6 and TRBJ2-7, with 8 bases matching TRBD2. The germline gives CDR1 SGHVS, CDR2 FNYEAQ. J was trimmed by 7 bases and V by 4 bases; bases with no gene match: 3. The CDR3 length is 12 residues. The CDR3 region has the DNA TGTGCCAGCAGCTACTCGGGGGGGGAGCAGTACTTC. This sequence encodes CASSYSGGEQYF.

This clone occurred once. V usage is TRBV11-3 and J usage is TRBJ1-4; D remains ambiguous. V lost 0 bases and J lost 3, with 8 bases in between. The length of the CDR3 is 15 residues. Germline V gives CDR1 SGHNT, CDR2 YENEEA. CDR3 residues: CASSLEGGPNEKLFF. For the CDR3, the DNA is TGTGCCAGCAGCTTAGAGGGAGGGCCTAATGAAAAACTGTTTTTT.

V is TRBV6-6 and J is TRBJ2-1; 10 bases align to TRBD2. The CDR3 consists of 16 residues. The V gene's germline CDR1 is MNHNY and CDR2 SVGAGI (reference sequence). V shed 6 bases, J shed 10 bases, and the junction held 15 bases outside the gene matches. CDR3 loop: CASSSRASGGWGEQFF. CDR3 bases: TGTGCCAGCAGCTCCCGGGCTAGCGGGGGCTGGGGAGAGCAGTTCTTC.

The V and J genes are TRBV6-5 and TRBJ2-3; TRBD2 aligns across 8 bases. The CDR3 spans 15 residues. V shed 4 bases, J shed 1 base, and the junction held 4 bases outside the gene matches. Per the germline V gene, CDR1 is MNHEY and CDR2 is SVGAGI. In DNA, the CDR3 is TGTGCCAGCAGTTCTCCCGGGGGGGGCACAGATACGCAGTATTTT. The encoded protein is CASSSPGGGTDTQYF.

This clone has at least ten counts. The chain carries TRBV6-5 and TRBJ1-5; D is unresolved. Trimming left V 6 bases short and J 2 bases short, with 11 bases between. From germline, CDR1 is MNHEY and CDR2 SVGAGI. The CDR3 has 14 residues. This chain's CDR3 is CASRVTIGNQPQHF. DNA of the CDR3: TGTGCCAGCAGAGTCACAATTGGCAATCAGCCCCAGCATTTT.

The chain recombines TRBV7-3 with TRBJ2-6; 8 positions agree with TRBD1. V trimming: 5 bases; J trimming: 0 bases; junction bases outside the gene matches: 15. CDR1 is SGHTA and CDR2 is FQGTGA in the germline V gene. The CDR3 runs 20 residues. The CDR3, as DNA: TGTGCCAGCAGCCCCTCCCCTCCGTGGACAGGGCGCTCTGGGGCCAACGTCCTGACTTTC. Translation: CASSPSPPWTGRSGANVLTF. The full variable domain, completed using reference TRBV7-3 and TRBJ2-6, is GAGVSQTPSNKVTEKGKYVELRCDPISGHTALYWYRQSLGQGPEFLIYFQGTGAADDSGLPNDRFFAVRPEGSVSTLKIQRTERGDSAVYLCASSPSPPWTGRSGANVLTFGAGSRLTVL.

The CDR3 nucleotides are TGTGCCACCAGCAGGGGACAGCGAAGCAATCAGCCCCAGCATTTT. It is translated as CATSRGQRSNQPQHF. The chain uses TRBV15 and TRBJ1-5, with TRBD1 identical over 7 bases. Germline V lookup: CDR1 LNHNV, CDR2 YYDKDF (reference sequence). The CDR3 spans 15 residues. The junction had 3 bases not matched to a gene; V was cut back by 3 bases and J by 1 base.

This chain uses TRBV7-3 with TRBJ2-7; D not resolved. CDR3 length: 14 residues. V shed 1 base and J shed 3 bases, with 10 bases lying between them. Germline assignment: CDR1 SGHTA and CDR2 FQGTGA. The CDR3 DNA reads TGTGCCAGCAGCTTAAGCGGCGGCCTCTACGAGCAGTACTTC. Translating it yields CASSLSGGLYEQYF.

V is TRBV4-2 and J is TRBJ1-1; 10 bases are a match to TRBD1. The ends lost 4 bases at V and 8 bases at J; junction bases unmatched: 1. The CDR3 covers 12 residues. Looked up from germline, CDR1 is LGHNA and CDR2 is YNFKEQ. The DNA for the CDR3 is TGTGCCAGCAGCCCGGACAGGGGGGAAGCTTTCTTT. Translated, it gives CASSPDRGEAFF.

CDR3 sequence (DNA): TGTGCCTGGGTCCTAGCGGGAGGGATGAGCTCCTACAATGAGCAGTTCTTC. Translation: CAWVLAGGMSSYNEQFF. The chain couples TRBV30 to TRBJ2-1; TRBD2 agrees at 12 bases. Germline CDR1 and CDR2: GTSNPN and SVGIG (reference sequence). The CDR3 is 17 residues long. J gave up 0 bases and V 5 bases, and 8 bases lay outside the gene matches. Based on the CDR3 plus reference TRBV30 and TRBJ2-1, the full variable domain is SQTIHQWPATLVQPVGSPLSLECTVEGTSNPNLYWYRQAAGRGLQLLFYSVGIGQISSEVPQNLSASRPQDRQFILSSKKLLLSDSGFYLCAWVLAGGMSSYNEQFFGPGTRLTVL.

The V and J genes are TRBV19 and TRBJ1-5; 11 nucleotides match TRBD1. This CDR3 spans 14 amino acids. The trim removed 7 bases at V and 3 bases at J, leaving 2 bases unmatched. Germline CDR1 and CDR2: LNHDA and SQIVND (reference sequence). CDR3 sequence reads: CASTGQGVNQPQHF. In DNA form, the CDR3 reads TGTGCCAGTACGGGACAGGGGGTCAATCAGCCCCAGCATTTT. Together with reference TRBV19 and TRBJ1-5, the CDR3 gives the full variable domain: DGGITQSPKYLFRKEGQNVTLSCEQNLNHDAMYWYRQDPGQGLRLIYYSQIVNDFQKGDIAEGYSVSREKKESFPLTVTSAQKNPTAFYLCASTGQGVNQPQHFGDGTRLSIL.

The V call is TRBV7-9, the J call TRBJ2-7, with 9 nucleotides matching TRBD1. The V and J ends lost 5 bases and 1 base, in that order; junction bases with no gene match: 6. The CDR3 spans 15 residues. Germline lookup yields CDR1 SEHNR and CDR2 FQNEAQ (reference sequence). The CDR3 DNA reads TGTGCCAGCAGCGTCGGGACAGGGTTTTCCTACGAGCAGTACTTC. Protein: CASSVGTGFSYEQYF. The full variable domain, with the rest looked up from reference TRBV7-9 and TRBJ2-7, is DTGVSQNPRHKITKRGQNVTFRCDPISEHNRLYWYRQTLGQGPEFLTYFQNEAQLEKSRLLSDRFSAERPKGSFSTLEIQRTEQGDSAMYLCASSVGTGFSYEQYFGPGTRLTVT.

The V and J genes are TRBV27 and TRBJ2-1; no firm D call. CDR1 and CDR2 from the germline V gene are MNHEY and SMNVEV (reference sequence). With 7 bases removed from V and 5 bases from J, the gap between germline ends came to 12 bases. The CDR3 spans 13 residues. The CDR3 loop reads CASTYSLDNEQFF. CDR3 nucleotides: TGTGCCAGCACCTATAGTCTGGACAATGAGCAGTTCTTC.

The rearrangement joins TRBV29-1 to TRBJ1-2, with TRBD1 matching 8 bases. This CDR3 has 12 residues. Germline V lookup: CDR1 SQVTM, CDR2 ANQGSEA. V was pared by 7 bases and J by 5 bases, with 6 bases of the junction left unmatched. The CDR3 here is CSATGARYGYTF. CDR3 coding DNA: TGCAGCGCGACAGGGGCGCGGTATGGCTACACCTTC.

The chain uses TRBV7-6 and TRBJ2-1; no clear D. Germline CDR1 reads SGHVS; CDR2 reads FNYEAQ. The CDR3 runs 15 residues. The V end was cut by 2 bases, the J end by 0 bases, with 8 bases between. CDR3 nucleotide sequence: TGTGCCAGCAGCTTAACGGGTGGCTCCTACAATGAGCAGTTCTTC. It is translated as CASSLTGGSYNEQFF.

CDR3 amino acids: CAWRWGGGDGNEQFF. The CDR3 bases are TGTGCCTGGAGGTGGGGTGGGGGGGACGGGAATGAGCAGTTCTTC. The chain carries TRBV30 and TRBJ2-1, with 7 bases aligning to TRBD2. This CDR3 contains 15 residues. Germline V gives CDR1 GTSNPN, CDR2 SVGIG (reference sequence). The V and J ends lost 3 bases and 7 bases, in that order; junction bases with no gene match: 12.

This clone was picked up a small number of times. The gene calls are TRBV19 and TRBJ2-1; 7 bases align to TRBD2. Trimming took 9 bases from V and 4 from J; bases not matched to a gene: 12. The CDR3 extends over 15 amino acids. Germline V gene sequence: CDR1 LNHDA, CDR2 SQIVND (reference sequence). CDR3 in DNA: TGTGCCAGCAAGCCTCCGGGACTACCGTACAATGAGCAGTTCTTC. Translated, it gives CASKPPGLPYNEQFF.

This clone was detected only a few times. The V and J genes are TRBV6-5 and TRBJ1-4; no clear D gene. Trimming removed 0 bases at V and 7 bases at J, with 15 bases between. The germline CDR1 and CDR2 sequences are MNHEY and SVGAGI. This CDR3 has 16 residues. This CDR3 reads CASSYSGLKGSEKLFF. The CDR3 nucleotides read TGTGCCAGCAGTTACTCCGGACTTAAGGGAAGTGAAAAACTGTTTTTT.

The chain has TRBV7-2 and TRBJ1-5, with D unresolved. Trimming pared 3 bases from V and 4 bases from J, leaving 10 bases between. The germline V gene encodes CDR1 SGHTA and CDR2 FQGNSA. This CDR3 has 14 amino acids. This CDR3 reads CASSFAGLNQPQHF. CDR3 sequence (DNA): TGTGCCAGCAGCTTCGCAGGACTAAATCAGCCCCAGCATTTT. Complete variable domain (other parts from reference TRBV7-2 and TRBJ1-5): GAGVSQSPSNKVTEKGKDVELRCDPISGHTALYWYRQSLGQGLEFLIYFQGNSAPDKSGLPSDRFSAERTGGSVSTLTIQRTQQEDSAVYLCASSFAGLNQPQHFGDGTRLSIL.

The chain has TRBV2 and TRBJ2-7, with D possibly TRBD2 on 5 matching bases. Trimming stripped 3 bases from V and 2 bases from J, with 14 bases between. CDR1 SNHLY and CDR2 FYNNEI come from the germline V gene. This CDR3 has 15 amino acids. The CDR3 DNA follows: TGTGCCAGCAGTGAGGGAGCAGTATTAACCTACGAGCAGTACTTC. Its protein is CASSEGAVLTYEQYF.

This chain connects TRBV10-1 to TRBJ1-1, with 12 positions matching TRBD1. This CDR3 has 18 residues. With 0 bases clipped from V and 3 bases from J, the junction kept 8 bases outside the gene matches. Germline V lookup: CDR1 WNHNN, CDR2 SYGVQD (reference sequence). The CDR3 loop reads CASSESGDRGRGHTEAFF. Written as DNA, the CDR3 is TGCGCCAGCAGTGAGTCGGGGGACAGGGGGCGAGGTCACACTGAAGCTTTCTTT.

J is TRBJ2-7 and V is TRBV11-3, with D perhaps matching TRBD2 (6 bases). Looked up from germline, CDR1 is SGHNT and CDR2 is YENEEA. The CDR3 runs 16 residues. Trimming removed 1 base from V and 8 bases from J, with 21 bases in between. For the CDR3, the DNA is TGTGCCAGCAGCTTAGGGGGGGAACAGCCCTGGGGCAAGCAGTACTTC. Translated: CASSLGGEQPWGKQYF.